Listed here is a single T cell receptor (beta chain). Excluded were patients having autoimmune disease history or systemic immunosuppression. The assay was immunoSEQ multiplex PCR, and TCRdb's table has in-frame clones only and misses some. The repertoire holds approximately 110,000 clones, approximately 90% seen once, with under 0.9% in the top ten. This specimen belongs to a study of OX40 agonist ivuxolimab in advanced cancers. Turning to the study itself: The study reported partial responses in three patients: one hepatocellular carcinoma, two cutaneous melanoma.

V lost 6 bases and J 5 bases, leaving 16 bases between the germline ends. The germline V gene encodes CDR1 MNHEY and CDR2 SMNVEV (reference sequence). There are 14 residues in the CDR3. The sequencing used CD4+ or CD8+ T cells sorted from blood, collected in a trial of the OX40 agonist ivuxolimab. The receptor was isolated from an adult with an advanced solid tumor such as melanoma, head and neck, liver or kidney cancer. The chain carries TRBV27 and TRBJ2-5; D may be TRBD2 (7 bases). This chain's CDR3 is CASSRDYQGETQYF. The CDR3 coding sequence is TGTGCCAGCAGCCGGGACTACCAGGGGGAGACCCAGTACTTC.